This T cell receptor (beta chain) was sequenced in a study of cytomegalovirus exposure and HLA in healthy donors. About the study: About 80 million unique TCR sequences came from HLA-typed donors in an early release.

This CDR3 region has 15 residues. Germline CDR1 and CDR2: ENHRY and SYGVKD. Trimming shortened V by 0 bases and J by 4 bases, and 12 bases separated the two germline ends. Regarding this clone: The antigen is unknown.

PCR involved 60 Vbeta and 13 Jbeta primers. Produced via immunoSEQ multiplex PCR; TCRdb's table is partial and in-frame only. The table records about 140,000 clones, roughly 82% of them present only once. Study results and limitations: Overall, about 160 TCR beta chains were annotated as cytomegalovirus-associated. It has been reported that TCR beta sequences accurately predicted the HLA-A and HLA-B alleles of most subjects.

The rearrangement links TRBV10-3 to TRBJ1-1; TRBD1 might be the D (6 bases). The sample was PBMCs. The receptor was isolated from a man younger than 35 in good health and CMV-seropositive. CDR3 sequence (DNA): TGTGCCATCAGTGAGTCGAGGGAAGGGGGCACTGAAGCTTTCTTT. Translated: CAISESREGGTEAFF.